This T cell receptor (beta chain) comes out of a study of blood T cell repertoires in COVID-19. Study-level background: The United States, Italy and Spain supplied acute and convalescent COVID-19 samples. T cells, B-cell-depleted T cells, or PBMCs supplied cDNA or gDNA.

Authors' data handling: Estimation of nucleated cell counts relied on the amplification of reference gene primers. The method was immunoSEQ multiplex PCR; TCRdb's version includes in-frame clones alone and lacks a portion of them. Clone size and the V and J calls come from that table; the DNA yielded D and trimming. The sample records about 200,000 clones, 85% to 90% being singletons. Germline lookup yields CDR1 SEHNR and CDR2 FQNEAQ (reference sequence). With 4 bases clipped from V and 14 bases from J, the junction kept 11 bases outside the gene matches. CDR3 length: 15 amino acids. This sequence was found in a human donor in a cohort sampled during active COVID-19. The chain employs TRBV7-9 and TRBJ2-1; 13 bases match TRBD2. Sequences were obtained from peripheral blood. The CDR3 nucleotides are TGTGCCAGCAGCTGGGATTCCGGGACTAGCGGGAAGGAGTTCTTC. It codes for CASSWDSGTSGKEFF.